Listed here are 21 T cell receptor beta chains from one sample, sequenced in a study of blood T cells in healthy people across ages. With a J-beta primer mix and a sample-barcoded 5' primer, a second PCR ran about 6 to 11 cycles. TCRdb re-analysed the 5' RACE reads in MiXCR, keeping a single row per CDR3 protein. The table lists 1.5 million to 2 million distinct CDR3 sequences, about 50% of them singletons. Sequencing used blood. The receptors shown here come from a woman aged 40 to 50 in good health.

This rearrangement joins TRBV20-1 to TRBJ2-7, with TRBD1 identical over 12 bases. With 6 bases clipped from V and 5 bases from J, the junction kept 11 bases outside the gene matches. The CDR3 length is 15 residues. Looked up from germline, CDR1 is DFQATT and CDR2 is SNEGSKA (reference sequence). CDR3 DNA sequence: TGCAGTGCCCTGCCCGGGGACAGGGGGCGAAACGAGCAGTACTTC. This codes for CSALPGDRGRNEQYF.

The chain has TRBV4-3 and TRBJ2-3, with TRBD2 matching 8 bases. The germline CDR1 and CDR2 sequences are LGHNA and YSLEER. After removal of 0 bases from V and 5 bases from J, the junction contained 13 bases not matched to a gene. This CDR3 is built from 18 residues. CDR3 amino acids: CASSQDHGRGGLVDTQYF. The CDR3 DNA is TGCGCCAGCAGCCAAGATCACGGTCGGGGGGGCCTCGTAGATACGCAGTATTTT.

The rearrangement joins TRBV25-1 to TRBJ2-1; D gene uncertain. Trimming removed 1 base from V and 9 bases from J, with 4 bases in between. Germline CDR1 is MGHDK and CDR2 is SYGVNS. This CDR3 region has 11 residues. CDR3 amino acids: CASSEFIEQFF. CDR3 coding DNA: TGTGCCAGCAGTGAATTTATTGAGCAGTTCTTC.

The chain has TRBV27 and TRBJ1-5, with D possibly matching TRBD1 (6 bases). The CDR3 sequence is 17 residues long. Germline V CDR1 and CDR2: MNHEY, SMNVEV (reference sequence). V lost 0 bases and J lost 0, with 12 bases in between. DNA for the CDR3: TGTGCCAGCAGTTTATCGAGGGGCAGGGGTAGCAATCAGCCCCAGCATTTT. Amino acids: CASSLSRGRGSNQPQHF.

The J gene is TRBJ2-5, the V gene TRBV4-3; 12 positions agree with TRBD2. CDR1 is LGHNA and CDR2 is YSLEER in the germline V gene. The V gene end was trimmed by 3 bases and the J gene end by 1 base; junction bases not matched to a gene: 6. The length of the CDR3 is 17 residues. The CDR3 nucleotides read TGCGCCAGCAGCCACGAGACTAGCGGGGGACCCCAAGAGACCCAGTACTTC. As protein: CASSHETSGGPQETQYF.

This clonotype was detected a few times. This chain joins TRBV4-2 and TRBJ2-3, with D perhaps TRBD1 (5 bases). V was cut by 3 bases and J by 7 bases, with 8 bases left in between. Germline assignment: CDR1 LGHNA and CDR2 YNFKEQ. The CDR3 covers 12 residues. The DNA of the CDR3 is TGTGCCAGCAGCCAGGGGCGAAATACGCAGTATTTT. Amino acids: CASSQGRNTQYF.

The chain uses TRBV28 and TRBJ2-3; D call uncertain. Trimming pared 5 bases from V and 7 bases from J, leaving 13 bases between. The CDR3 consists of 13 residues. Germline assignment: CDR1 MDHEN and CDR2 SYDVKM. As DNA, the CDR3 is TGTGCCAGCAGTCCGCCCAACTTTAATACGCAGTATTTT. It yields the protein CASSPPNFNTQYF.

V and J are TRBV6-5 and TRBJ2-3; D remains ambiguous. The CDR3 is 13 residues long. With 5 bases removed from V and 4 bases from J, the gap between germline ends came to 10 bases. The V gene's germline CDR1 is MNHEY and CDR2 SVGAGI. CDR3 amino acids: CASSPSPPDTQYF. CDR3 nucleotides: TGTGCCAGCAGTCCTTCCCCACCAGATACGCAGTATTTT.

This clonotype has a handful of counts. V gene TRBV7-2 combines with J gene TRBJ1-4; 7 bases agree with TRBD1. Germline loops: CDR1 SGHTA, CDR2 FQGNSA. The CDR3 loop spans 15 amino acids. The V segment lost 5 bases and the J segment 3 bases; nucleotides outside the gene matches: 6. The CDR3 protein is CASSLQGGANEKLFF. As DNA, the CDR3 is TGTGCCAGCAGCCTCCAGGGGGGGGCTAATGAAAAACTGTTTTTT.

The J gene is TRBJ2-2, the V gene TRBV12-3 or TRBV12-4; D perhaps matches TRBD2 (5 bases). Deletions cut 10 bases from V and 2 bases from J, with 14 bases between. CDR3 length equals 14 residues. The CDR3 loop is CATHVSGNTGELFF. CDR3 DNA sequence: TGTGCCACGCACGTAAGCGGTAACACCGGGGAGCTGTTTTTT.

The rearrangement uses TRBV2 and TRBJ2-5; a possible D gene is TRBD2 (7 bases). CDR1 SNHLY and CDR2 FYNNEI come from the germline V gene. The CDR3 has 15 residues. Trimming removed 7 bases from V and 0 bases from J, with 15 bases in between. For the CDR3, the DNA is TGTGCCAGCAACTACGAGGGGGGGCACCAAGAGACCCAGTACTTC. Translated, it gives CASNYEGGHQETQYF.

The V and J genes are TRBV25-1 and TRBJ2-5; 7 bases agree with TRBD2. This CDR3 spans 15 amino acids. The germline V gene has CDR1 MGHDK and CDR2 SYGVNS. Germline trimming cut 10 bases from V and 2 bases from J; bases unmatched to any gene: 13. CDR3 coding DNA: TGTGCCACCAAAGGGCTAGCGGAATATCAAGAGACCCAGTACTTC. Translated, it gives CATKGLAEYQETQYF.

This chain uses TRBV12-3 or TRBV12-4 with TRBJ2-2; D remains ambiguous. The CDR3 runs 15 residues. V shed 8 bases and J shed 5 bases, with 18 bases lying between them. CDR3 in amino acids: CASRNGLELTGELFF. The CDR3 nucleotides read TGTGCCAGCCGCAACGGATTGGAGCTAACCGGGGAGCTGTTTTTT.

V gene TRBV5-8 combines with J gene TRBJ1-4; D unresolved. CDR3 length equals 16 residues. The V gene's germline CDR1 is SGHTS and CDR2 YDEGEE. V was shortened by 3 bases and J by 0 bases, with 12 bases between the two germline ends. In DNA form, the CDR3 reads TGTGCCAGCAGCTACTTACTCGGGACAACTAATGAAAAACTGTTTTTT. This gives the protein CASSYLLGTTNEKLFF.

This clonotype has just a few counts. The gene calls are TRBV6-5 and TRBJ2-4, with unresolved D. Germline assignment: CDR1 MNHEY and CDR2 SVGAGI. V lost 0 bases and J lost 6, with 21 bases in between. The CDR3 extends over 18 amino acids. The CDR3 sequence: CASSYSRDTILRGNIQYF. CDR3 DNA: TGTGCCAGCAGTTACTCGAGAGACACTATTCTGCGAGGAAACATTCAGTACTTC.

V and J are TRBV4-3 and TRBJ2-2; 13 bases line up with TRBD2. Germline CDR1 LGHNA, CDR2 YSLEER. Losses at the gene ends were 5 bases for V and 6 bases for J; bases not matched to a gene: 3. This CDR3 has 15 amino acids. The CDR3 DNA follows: TGCGCCAGCAGCTGGACTAGCGGGGGCGCCGGGGAGCTGTTTTTT. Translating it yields CASSWTSGGAGELFF.

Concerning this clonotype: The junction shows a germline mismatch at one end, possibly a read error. The CDR3 loop reads CASSQGQGLAKNIQYF. CDR3 sequence (DNA): TGTGCCAGCAGTCAAGGACAGGGGCTAGCCAAAAACATTCAGTACTTC. This sequence joins TRBV3-1 and TRBJ2-4, with 9 bases fitting TRBD1. From germline, CDR1 is LGHDT and CDR2 YNNKEL (reference sequence). The CDR3 runs 16 residues. Looking up the rest from reference TRBV3-1 and TRBJ2-4 gives the full variable domain: DTAVSQTPKYLVTQMGNDKSIKCEQNLGHDTMYWYKQDSKKFLKIMFSYNNKELIINETVPNRFSPKSPDKAHLNLHINSLELGDSAVYFCASSQGQGLAKNIQYFGAGTRLSVL.

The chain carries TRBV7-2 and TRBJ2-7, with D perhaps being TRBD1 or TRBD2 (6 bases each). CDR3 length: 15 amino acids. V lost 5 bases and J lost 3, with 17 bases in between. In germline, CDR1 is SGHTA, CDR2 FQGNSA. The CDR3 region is CASSPAQGRRYEQYF. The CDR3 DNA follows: TGTGCCAGCAGCCCGGCGCAGGGGAGGCGCTACGAGCAGTACTTC.

This chain's CDR3 is CASSSPASGVYEQYF. CDR3 nucleotides: TGTGCCAGCAGCTCCCCGGCTAGCGGGGTTTACGAGCAGTACTTC. The V call is TRBV11-2, the J call TRBJ2-7; 9 nucleotides match TRBD2. The CDR3 sequence is 15 residues long. Germline V lookup: CDR1 SGHAT, CDR2 FQNNGV. V lost 4 bases to trimming and J lost 4 bases; unmatched junction nucleotides: 8.

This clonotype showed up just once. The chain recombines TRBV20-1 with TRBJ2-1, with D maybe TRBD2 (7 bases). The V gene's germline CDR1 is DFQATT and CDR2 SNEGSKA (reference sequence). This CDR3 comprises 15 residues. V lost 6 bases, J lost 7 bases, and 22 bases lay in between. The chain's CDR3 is CSAPHAGVGGNEQFF. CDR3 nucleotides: TGCAGTGCACCACACGCAGGGGTGGGGGGGAATGAGCAGTTCTTC.

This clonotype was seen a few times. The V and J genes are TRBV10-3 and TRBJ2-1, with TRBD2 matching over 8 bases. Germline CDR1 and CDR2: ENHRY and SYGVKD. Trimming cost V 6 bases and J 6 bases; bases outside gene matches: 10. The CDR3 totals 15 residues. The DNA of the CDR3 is TGTGCCATCAGATTCGGGGGGGGGCCCCTCAATGAGCAGTTCTTC. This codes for CAIRFGGGPLNEQFF.